These T cell receptor beta chains were read from a single sample in a study of cytomegalovirus exposure and HLA in healthy donors. Libraries were prepared by immunoSEQ multiplex PCR; TCRdb keeps only in-frame clonotypes and omits some of them. The data hold over 55,000 clones, with roughly two thirds observed a single time. Sample: PBMCs. These receptors were collected from a man between 40 and 49 years old in good health and CMV-seropositive. Each CDR3 is given with its conserved first and last residue. Each record gives: V gene, clone size, D gene, J gene, CDR3 protein, CDR3 DNA. D genes are given only for firm matches. Some rows mark clone size as missing; the rest say once, few, many or name a class of expanded clone.

TRBV7-2	many	TRBD1	TRBJ2-1	CASSHDRDVYNEQFF	TGTGCCAGCAGCCATGACAGGGATGTCTACAATGAGCAGTTCTTC
TRBV18	.	TRBD2	TRBJ2-1	CASSQREGNEQFF	TGTGCCAGCTCACAACGGGAGGGGAATGAGCAGTTCTTC
TRBV7-6	.	.	TRBJ2-3	CASSLGTGVPDTQYF	TGTGCCAGCAGCTTAGGGACGGGAGTCCCAGATACGCAGTATTTT
TRBV7-9	.	TRBD1	TRBJ2-5	CASSLGTGRETQYF	TGTGCCAGCAGCTTAGGGACAGGGAGAGAGACCCAGTACTTC
TRBV7-2	.	TRBD2	TRBJ2-3	CASSLESFGLAGRSTQYF	TGTGCCAGCAGCTTAGAATCTTTTGGACTAGCGGGCAGATCTACGCAGTATTTT
TRBV5-1	once	.	TRBJ2-2	CASSVRGLGADTGELFF	TGCGCCAGCAGCGTTCGGGGCCTGGGGGCGGACACCGGGGAGCTGTTTTTT
TRBV6-6	.	.	TRBJ1-2	CASSYDRNYGYTF	TGTGCCAGCAGTTATGACAGAAACTATGGCTACACCTTC
TRBV27	.	TRBD1	TRBJ2-7	CASSPTRTGAYEQYF	TGTGCCAGCAGTCCCACCCGGACAGGGGCTTACGAGCAGTACTTC
TRBV6-5	.	TRBD2	TRBJ2-7	CASSSRLAGINEQYF	TGTGCCAGCAGTTCCCGACTAGCGGGAATCAACGAGCAGTACTTC
TRBV29-1	.	.	TRBJ1-1	CSVEVGATEAFF	TGCAGCGTTGAAGTGGGAGCGACTGAAGCTTTCTTT
TRBV27	.	.	TRBJ1-3	CASSPTGFSGNTIYF	TGTGCCAGCAGTCCCACAGGGTTTTCTGGAAACACCATATATTTT
TRBV7-2	.	TRBD2	TRBJ2-5	CASSLELTSGTQYF	TGTGCCAGCAGCTTAGAATTAACTAGCGGGACCCAGTACTTC
TRBV28	.	TRBD1	TRBJ2-7	CASSLTGQGIYEQYF	TGTGCCAGCAGTTTAACCGGACAGGGAATCTACGAGCAGTACTTC
TRBV25-1	.	TRBD1	TRBJ1-1	CASTDRGQWDTEAFF	TGTGCCAGCACGGACAGGGGGCAGTGGGACACTGAAGCTTTCTTT
TRBV11-2	.	.	TRBJ1-5	CASSRGPNSNQPQHF	TGTGCCAGCAGCCGGGGTCCTAATAGCAATCAGCCCCAGCATTTT
TRBV9	.	TRBD2	TRBJ2-1	CASSGSGLAGDEQFF	TGTGCCAGCAGCGGATCGGGACTAGCGGGGGATGAGCAGTTCTTC
TRBV27	.	TRBD1	TRBJ2-7	CASSFEGAREQYF	TGTGCCAGCAGTTTTGAGGGGGCGCGAGAGCAGTACTTC
TRBV29-1	.	.	TRBJ1-2	CSVTGQDYGYTF	TGCAGCGTTACAGGACAAGACTATGGCTACACCTTC
TRBV7-8	.	TRBD2	TRBJ2-5	CASSLETSGQETQYF	TGTGCCAGCAGCTTAGAGACTAGCGGCCAAGAGACCCAGTACTTC
TRBV5-1	once	TRBD1	TRBJ1-2	CASSSGQGDYGYTF	TGCGCCAGCAGTTCGGGACAGGGAGACTATGGCTACACCTTC
TRBV4-1	few	.	TRBJ1-4	CASSQTRGEKLFF	TGCGCCAGCAGCCAAACCAGGGGTGAAAAACTGTTTTTT
TRBV5-8	.	TRBD2	TRBJ2-1	CASGRMNEQFF	TGTGCTAGCGGGAGAATGAATGAGCAGTTCTTC
TRBV5-6	.	TRBD1	TRBJ1-5	CASSLSGQGAVWPQHF	TGTGCCAGCAGCTTATCGGGACAGGGGGCGGTATGGCCCCAGCATTTT
TRBV6-1	.	.	TRBJ1-4	CASSVGTILKGEKLFF	TGTGCCAGCAGTGTGGGGACTATTCTTAAGGGTGAAAAACTGTTTTTT
TRBV5-1	.	.	TRBJ1-1	CASSLGGTMNTEAFF	TGCGCCAGCAGCTTAGGGGGAACAATGAACACTGAAGCTTTCTTT
TRBV18	.	.	TRBJ1-4	CASSPRGYNEKLFF	TGTGCCAGCTCACCACGGGGCTATAATGAAAAACTGTTTTTT